This T cell receptor beta chain was captured by sequencing in a study of cytomegalovirus exposure and HLA in healthy donors. At the level of the study: The approximately 710 first-cohort repertoires and the roughly 120 validation repertoires shared the same platform, a later analysis reported.

The method was immunoSEQ multiplex PCR; TCRdb's version includes in-frame clones alone and lacks a portion of them. In the table there are about 63,000 clones, 70% to 90% of which are singletons. Among the approximately 130 subjects of the validation cohort, separate from the roughly 650-subject first cohort, were the donors. Germline-derived CDR1 and CDR2 are SEHNR and FQNEAQ (reference sequence). V was trimmed by 6 bases and J by 0 bases, leaving 16 bases between them. The CDR3 runs to 16 residues. The rearrangement joins TRBV7-9 to TRBJ2-3; D unresolved. This sequence was found in a woman younger than 30 in good health and CMV-seronegative. The sequencing sample was made of PBMCs. The CDR3 sequence is CASRMGRIYSTDTQYF. CDR3 coding DNA: TGTGCCAGCAGGATGGGCAGGATTTATAGCACAGATACGCAGTATTTT.